The clone carrying this T cell receptor (beta chain) has only one observation. The antigen remains unidentified. The data derive from a study of T cell responses to AZD1222 COVID-19 vaccine. Notes on the study in general: Regions 160-218 and 743-854 held dominance among vaccine-associated CD4 TCRs, which spanned spike. Reportedly, close to half of spike-specific TCRs are directed against unmutated variant regions. Most donors were white British and more were female, and clonal diversity was possibly underestimated. Spike-specific TCR breadth and depth both grew after two AZD1222 doses.

In germline, CDR1 is MGHDK, CDR2 SYGVNS. With V trimmed by 0 bases and J by 1 base, 4 bases remained unmatched. The CDR3 totals 16 residues. Data came from immunoSEQ multiplex PCR; TCRdb stores just in-frame clones and leaves some out. The table lists about 90,000 clones, about 87% of them singletons, with under 20% in the top ten. The input for sequencing was peripheral blood, taken on day 0 of AZD1222 vaccination. This clonotype was obtained from an adult in good health. The chain combines TRBV25-1 with TRBJ2-5, with 8 bases lining up with TRBD1. CDR3 in DNA: TGTGCCAGCAGTGAATACCGGACAGGGCTCCAAGAGACCCAGTACTTC. Translating it yields CASSEYRTGLQETQYF.